This TCR beta chain was captured by sequencing in a study of blood T cell repertoires in COVID-19. The method was immunoSEQ multiplex PCR; TCRdb's version includes in-frame clones alone and lacks a portion of them. This table has hundreds of thousands of clones, around 83% appearing once. The CDR3 runs to 15 residues. Trimming at V came to 3 bases and at J to 7 bases, leaving 6 bases not matched to a gene. CDR1 SGHRS and CDR2 YFSETQ come from the germline V gene. The chain carries TRBV5-1 and TRBJ1-6; 8 bases agree with TRBD1. Sequenced sample: peripheral blood. The TCR sequence derives from a man older than 75 with acute or convalescent COVID-19. CDR3 region: CASSSGGQDNSPLHF. CDR3 nucleotides: TGCGCCAGCAGCTCCGGGGGACAGGACAATTCACCCCTCCACTTT.